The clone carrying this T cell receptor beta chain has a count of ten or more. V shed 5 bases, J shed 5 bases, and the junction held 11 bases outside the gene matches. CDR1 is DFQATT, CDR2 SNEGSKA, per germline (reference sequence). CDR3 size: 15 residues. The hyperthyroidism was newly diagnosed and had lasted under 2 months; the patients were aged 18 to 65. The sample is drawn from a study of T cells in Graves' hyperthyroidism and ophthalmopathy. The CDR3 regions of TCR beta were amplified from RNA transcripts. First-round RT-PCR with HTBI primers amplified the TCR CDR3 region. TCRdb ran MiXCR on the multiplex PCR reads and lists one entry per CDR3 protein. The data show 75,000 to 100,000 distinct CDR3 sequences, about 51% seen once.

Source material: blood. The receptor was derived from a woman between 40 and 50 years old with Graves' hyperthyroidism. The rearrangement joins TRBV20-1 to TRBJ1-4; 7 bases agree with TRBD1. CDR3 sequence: CSAPKVGQQNEKLFF. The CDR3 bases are TGCAGTGCTCCAAAGGTGGGACAGCAAAATGAAAAACTGTTTTTT.